Each of the 28 T cell receptor beta chains below was sequenced from the same sample in a study of PD-1 blockade in classical Hodgkin lymphoma. Specified time point: cycle 4 day 1 (C4D1), after 6 weeks of nivolumab. Every patient experienced relapse after autologous stem cell transplantation, and brentuximab vedotin exposure varied. Negative magnetic selection isolated CD4+ T cells from thawed PBMCs. Measured with immunoSEQ multiplex PCR; TCRdb has only the in-frame clones, and not every one. The sample consists of 20,000 to 25,000 clones, around 80% of them appearing once. The sequences come from CD4+ T cells from blood, collected before the fourth cycle of nivolumab. These receptors were collected from a human donor with classical Hodgkin lymphoma.

The chain employs TRBV18 and TRBJ2-3; D remains unclear. Germline CDR1 KGHSH, CDR2 LQKENI. V was cut by 3 bases and J by 0 bases, with 4 bases left in between. The CDR3 covers 13 residues. CDR3 in DNA: TGTGCCAGCTCACCGCCTAGCACAGATACGCAGTATTTT. It specifies CASSPPSTDTQYF.

The chain is built from TRBV2 and TRBJ1-1; D remains unclear. Germline V CDR1 and CDR2: SNHLY, FYNNEI. The germline V and J ends were trimmed by 4 bases and 0 bases, with 6 bases remaining between them. The CDR3 consists of 13 residues. DNA for the CDR3: TGTGCCAGCAGTGGCGGGATGAACACTGAAGCTTTCTTT. Protein: CASSGGMNTEAFF. Full variable domain (outside the CDR3, taken from reference TRBV2 and TRBJ1-1): EPEVTQTPSHQVTQMGQEVILRCVPISNHLYFYWYRQILGQKVEFLVSFYNNEISEKSEIFDDQFSVERPDGSNFTLKIRSTKLEDSAMYFCASSGGMNTEAFFGQGTRLTVV.

The rearrangement joins TRBV27 to TRBJ2-2; 12 nucleotides agree with TRBD2. Losses at the gene ends were 10 bases for V and 6 bases for J; bases not matched to a gene: 12. The CDR3 length is 16 residues. Germline-derived CDR1 and CDR2 are MNHEY and SMNVEV (reference sequence). In DNA, the CDR3 is TGTGCCACCCTCGGACCGGCTAGCGGGGGGGCCGGGGAGCTGTTTTTT. Protein product: CATLGPASGGAGELFF.

The chain combines TRBV6-5 with TRBJ1-2, with D unclear. Germline CDR1 is MNHEY and CDR2 is SVGAGI. This CDR3 is 11 amino acids long. V was clipped by 8 bases and J by 0 bases, with 4 bases between them. CDR3 sequence: CASASNYGYTF. CDR3 nucleotides: TGTGCCAGCGCTTCTAACTATGGCTACACCTTC.

The chain links TRBV28 to TRBJ1-4, with a possible D match to TRBD1 (5 bases). V shed 4 bases and J shed 13 bases, with 16 bases lying between them. The CDR3 consists of 13 residues. Germline V CDR1 and CDR2: MDHEN, SYDVKM. The CDR3 region is CASSSHQGGTLFF. In DNA, the CDR3 is TGTGCCAGCAGTTCCCATCAGGGCGGGACACTGTTTTTT.

The chain recombines TRBV4-2 with TRBJ2-1; a weak D match, TRBD2 (5 bases). Germline assignment: CDR1 LGHNA and CDR2 YNFKEQ. The CDR3 has 15 residues. V was pared by 4 bases and J by 8 bases, with 18 bases between. The CDR3 is CASSRTLAVGDEQFF. The CDR3 bases are TGTGCCAGCAGCCGAACCCTAGCCGTCGGAGATGAGCAGTTCTTC.

This clone was detected a few times. This chain links TRBV7-2 with TRBJ2-5; D not certain. CDR3 size: 12 residues. CDR1 and CDR2 (germline): SGHTA, FQGNSA. V was cut by 2 bases and J by 5 bases, with 6 bases left in between. CDR3 residues: CASSLSRETQYF. DNA of the CDR3: TGTGCCAGCAGCTTATCCCGTGAGACCCAGTACTTC. Full variable domain (missing parts from reference TRBV7-2 and TRBJ2-5): GAGVSQSPSNKVTEKGKDVELRCDPISGHTALYWYRQSLGQGLEFLIYFQGNSAPDKSGLPSDRFSAERTGGSVSTLTIQRTQQEDSAVYLCASSLSRETQYFGPGTRLLVL.

The chain is built from TRBV9 and TRBJ1-1; unclear D gene. There are 15 residues in the CDR3. Deletions cut 4 bases from V and 0 bases from J, with 13 bases between. Per germline, CDR1 SGDLS and CDR2 YYNGEE. Here the CDR3 reads CASSPQISVNTEAFF. For the CDR3, the DNA is TGTGCCAGCAGCCCCCAGATAAGTGTGAACACTGAAGCTTTCTTT. The full variable domain, in which reference TRBV9 and TRBJ1-1 provide the parts outside the CDR3, is DSGVTQTPKHLITATGQRVTLRCSPRSGDLSVYWYQQSLDQGLQFLIQYYNGEERAKGNILERFSAQQFPDLHSELNLSSLELGDSALYFCASSPQISVNTEAFFGQGTRLTVV.

The genes are TRBV13 and TRBJ1-2; weak D call: TRBD1 (5 bases). CDR1 and CDR2 from the germline V gene are PRHDT and FYEKMQ (reference sequence). Trimming stripped 2 bases from V and 7 bases from J, with 14 bases between. The CDR3 consists of 14 residues. CDR3 sequence: CASSLMGGAAGYTF. CDR3 coding DNA: TGTGCCAGCAGCTTAATGGGGGGTGCGGCTGGCTACACCTTC.

The chain joins TRBV11-1 to TRBJ2-1; either TRBD1 or TRBD2 may supply D (5 bases each). CDR1 is SGHAT and CDR2 is FQDESV in the germline V gene (reference sequence). V was clipped by 4 bases and J by 7 bases, with 17 bases between them. The CDR3 covers 15 residues. CDR3 amino acids: CASSSRDLLGNEQFF. The CDR3 DNA reads TGTGCCAGCAGCTCGAGGGACCTGCTTGGGAATGAGCAGTTCTTC.

J is TRBJ1-2 and V is TRBV6-5; possibly TRBD1 for D (5 bases). Germline loops: CDR1 MNHEY, CDR2 SVGAGI. Deletions cut 6 bases from V and 4 bases from J, with 12 bases between. The CDR3 is 13 residues long. For the CDR3, the DNA is TGTGCCAGCAGGGATTCAGGGTTCTATGGCTACACCTTC. Translating gives CASRDSGFYGYTF.

The CDR3 sequence: CASSRLTGVNTEAFF. CDR3 bases: TGTGCCAGCTCACGCCTTACAGGGGTGAACACTGAAGCTTTCTTT. This chain uses TRBV18 with TRBJ1-1; 7 nucleotides match TRBD1. The CDR3 length is 15 residues. Germline loops: CDR1 KGHSH, CDR2 LQKENI. The V and J ends lost 4 bases and 0 bases, in that order; junction bases with no gene match: 5.

The chain carries TRBV6-6 and TRBJ2-7, with 7 positions matching TRBD1. The trim removed 7 bases at V and 5 bases at J, leaving 8 bases unmatched. Per the germline V gene, CDR1 is MNHNY and CDR2 is SVGAGI (reference sequence). The CDR3 consists of 13 residues. CDR3 bases: TGTGCCAGCACCAAGACAGGGTCCCACGAGCAGTACTTC. Its protein is CASTKTGSHEQYF.

This clone appeared once. V gene TRBV7-2 combines with J gene TRBJ2-1, with a weak D call TRBD1 (6 bases). Germline loops: CDR1 SGHTA, CDR2 FQGNSA. The CDR3 loop spans 13 amino acids. V was clipped by 5 bases and J by 5 bases, with 10 bases between them. The CDR3 loop reads CASSTTGDNEQFF. CDR3 DNA sequence: TGTGCCAGCAGCACGACAGGAGACAATGAGCAGTTCTTC.

This chain uses TRBV29-1 with TRBJ2-5; the match to TRBD2 covers 8 bases. Germline assignment: CDR1 SQVTM and CDR2 ANQGSEA. This CDR3 has 14 residues. The trim removed 4 bases at V and 1 base at J, leaving 5 bases unmatched. The CDR3 reads CSVGLRGGQETQYF. The DNA of the CDR3 is TGCAGCGTTGGTTTACGGGGGGGCCAAGAGACCCAGTACTTC.

This clone appeared a few times. DNA of the CDR3: TGCGCCAGCAGCCCGGGACACAATTCGGGAACTGAAGCTTTCTTT. Its translation is CASSPGHNSGTEAFF. The V gene is TRBV5-1, the J gene TRBJ1-1; weak D call: TRBD1 (6 bases). Germline V gives CDR1 SGHRS, CDR2 YFSETQ. The CDR3 spans 15 residues. Deletions cut 4 bases from V and 5 bases from J, with 18 bases between.

This chain connects TRBV19 to TRBJ1-6, with D unresolved. Germline V gene data show CDR1 as LNHDA and CDR2 as SQIVND (reference sequence). Trimming shortened V by 3 bases and J by 7 bases, and 10 bases separated the two germline ends. CDR3 length: 14 residues. The CDR3 region is CASSMVEFNSPLHF. The CDR3 region has the DNA TGTGCCAGTAGTATGGTAGAGTTCAATTCACCCCTCCACTTT. Full variable domain (outside the CDR3, taken from reference TRBV19 and TRBJ1-6): DGGITQSPKYLFRKEGQNVTLSCEQNLNHDAMYWYRQDPGQGLRLIYYSQIVNDFQKGDIAEGYSVSREKKESFPLTVTSAQKNPTAFYLCASSMVEFNSPLHFGNGTRLTVT.

This clone has only one observation. J is TRBJ2-7 and V is TRBV19; 8 bases fit TRBD2. The CDR3 length is 17 residues. V shed 5 bases and J 1 base; nucleotides not matched to a gene: 13. The germline V gene encodes CDR1 LNHDA and CDR2 SQIVND (reference sequence). The CDR3 region is CASSLVGGLGPSYEQYF. The CDR3 DNA reads as TGTGCCAGTAGTCTTGTAGGGGGACTAGGGCCGTCCTACGAGCAGTACTTC.

V is TRBV7-2 and J is TRBJ2-4; 7 bases match TRBD1. Trimming took 4 bases from V and 8 from J; bases not matched to a gene: 5. The CDR3 consists of 13 residues. CDR1 and CDR2 (germline): SGHTA, FQGNSA. CDR3 in amino acids: CASSSTGSDIQYF. CDR3 nucleotides: TGTGCCAGCAGCTCGACAGGGTCGGACATTCAGTACTTC.

In DNA form, the CDR3 reads TGTGCCAGCAGTGACCCCCGTTGGGGGCCCAACGTCCTGACTTTC. Its protein product is CASSDPRWGPNVLTF. This rearrangement joins TRBV6-1 to TRBJ2-6; tentatively, D is TRBD1 (6 bases). Trimming cost V 3 bases and J 8 bases, with 14 bases left between them. There are 15 residues in the CDR3. Germline CDR1 MNHNS, CDR2 SASEGT.

This clone appeared once. The rearrangement joins TRBV6-1 to TRBJ1-1, with 9 bases aligning to TRBD1. After removal of 4 bases from V and 5 bases from J, the junction contained 8 bases not matched to a gene. The germline V gene has CDR1 MNHNS and CDR2 SASEGT. The CDR3 is made up of 15 amino acids. CDR3 sequence: CASSGVTGGRTEAFF. Here the CDR3 DNA reads TGTGCCAGCAGTGGAGTCACAGGGGGCCGGACTGAAGCTTTCTTT.

V is TRBV27 and J is TRBJ2-5; the match to TRBD2 covers 9 bases. This CDR3 has 17 amino acids. V lost 1 base to trimming and J lost 0 bases; unmatched junction nucleotides: 6. The germline V gene encodes CDR1 MNHEY and CDR2 SMNVEV (reference sequence). The CDR3 protein is CASSLFPLAGNQETQYF. CDR3 bases: TGTGCCAGCAGTTTATTTCCCCTAGCGGGGAACCAAGAGACCCAGTACTTC.

The chain links TRBV4-2 to TRBJ2-3; 10 bases fit TRBD1. Germline V CDR1 and CDR2: LGHNA, YNFKEQ. After removal of 3 bases from V and 6 bases from J, the junction contained 6 bases not matched to a gene. The CDR3 sequence is 15 residues long. CDR3 nucleotide sequence: TGTGCCAGCAGCCAGGGACAGGGGATAGCGGATACGCAGTATTTT. It translates to CASSQGQGIADTQYF.

V is TRBV6-6 and J is TRBJ1-4, with D perhaps TRBD1 (5 bases). The germline V gene encodes CDR1 MNHNY and CDR2 SVGAGI (reference sequence). V was pared by 8 bases and J by 4 bases, with 14 bases between. The CDR3 contains 14 residues. CDR3 in amino acids: CASSSGQINEKLFF. The CDR3 region has the DNA TGTGCCAGCTCCTCGGGGCAGATTAATGAAAAACTGTTTTTT.

This chain joins TRBV19 and TRBJ2-7; 10 bases are shared with TRBD1. This CDR3 region has 14 residues. J lost 4 bases, V lost 6 bases, and 6 bases had no gene match. Germline V gene data show CDR1 as LNHDA and CDR2 as SQIVND (reference sequence). The CDR3: CASSPRDRGYEQYF. The CDR3 region has the DNA TGTGCCAGTAGCCCACGGGACAGGGGTTACGAGCAGTACTTC. Based on the CDR3 plus reference TRBV19 and TRBJ2-7, the full variable domain is DGGITQSPKYLFRKEGQNVTLSCEQNLNHDAMYWYRQDPGQGLRLIYYSQIVNDFQKGDIAEGYSVSREKKESFPLTVTSAQKNPTAFYLCASSPRDRGYEQYFGPGTRLTVT.

This chain connects TRBV28 to TRBJ1-6; 8 bases align to TRBD1. The CDR3 is 16 amino acids. The ends lost 8 bases at V and 10 bases at J; junction bases unmatched: 16. CDR1 and CDR2 from the germline V gene are MDHEN and SYDVKM. CDR3 sequence reads: CASFSVADRGWSPLHF. For the CDR3, the DNA is TGTGCCAGCTTCTCAGTTGCCGACAGGGGTTGGTCACCCCTCCACTTT.

J is TRBJ2-3 and V is TRBV7-3; no reliable D call. Germline lookup yields CDR1 SGHTA and CDR2 FQGTGA. This CDR3 region has 14 residues. The V end lost 4 bases, the J end lost 1 base, and 9 bases lay between the germline ends. CDR3 protein: CASSSGRGTDTQYF. The CDR3 nucleotides read TGTGCCAGCAGCTCAGGTCGGGGCACAGATACGCAGTATTTT.

There are a few counts of this clone. The chain recombines TRBV6-5 with TRBJ1-6; tentative D call: TRBD1 (5 bases). CDR1 MNHEY and CDR2 SVGAGI come from the germline V gene. The CDR3 consists of 15 residues. V shed 7 bases and J shed 6 bases, with 16 bases lying between them. The CDR3 is CASTRRMGLNSPLHF. The CDR3 DNA reads TGTGCCAGCACCAGGAGAATGGGGCTTAATTCACCCCTCCACTTT.